One sample yielded the 22 T cell receptor beta chains listed below, sequenced in a study of blood T cells in healthy people across ages. For the second PCR, which ran for roughly 7 to 11 cycles, a sample-barcoded 5' primer and a J-beta primer mix were used. TCRdb recomputed calls from the 5' RACE reads with MiXCR, one row per CDR3 protein. The table has around 1,000,000 distinct CDR3 sequences, approximately 25% seen once. The sample also formed part of further work on T cells of mothers and their children.

Sequencing used blood. These TCRs come from a girl aged 2-10 years in good health.

This clonotype came up a few times. The CDR3: CASSPGGFRETQYF. CDR3 in DNA: TGTGCCAGCAGCCCTGGGGGGTTTCGAGAGACCCAGTACTTC. The V and J genes are TRBV4-2 and TRBJ2-5; maybe TRBD2 (6 bases). The CDR3 loop spans 14 amino acids. V dropped 4 bases and J dropped 4 bases, with 13 bases sitting between them. Germline lookup yields CDR1 LGHNA and CDR2 YNFKEQ.

About this clonotype itself: An end of the junction does not agree with germline; a read error may underlie this. The gene calls are TRBV7-7 and TRBJ2-5; TRBD1 is a possible D gene (6 bases). The CDR3 runs 15 residues. Germline V gene sequence: CDR1 SSHAT, CDR2 FNYEAQ (reference sequence). The CDR3, as DNA: TGTGCTAGCAGTCAATCCAGGGGCCCCCCAGAGACCCAGTACTTC. Residues: CASSQSRGPPETQYF.

This chain links TRBV7-9 with TRBJ2-1, with 8 positions matching TRBD1. CDR1 SEHNR and CDR2 FQNEAQ come from the germline V gene (reference sequence). This CDR3 has 17 amino acids. V lost 5 bases and J lost 2; bases outside the gene matches: 11. DNA of the CDR3: TGTGCCAGCAGCCACACCCTGACAGGGGATCCCTACAATGAGCAGTTCTTC. Its protein product is CASSHTLTGDPYNEQFF.

The genes are TRBV20-1 and TRBJ2-5; D is uncertain. Between the trimmed V and J ends, which lost 3 bases and 5 bases, there was a span of 19 bases. Germline values: CDR1 DFQATT, CDR2 SNEGSKA (reference sequence). The CDR3 sequence is 15 residues long. CDR3: CSARPPSVSGETQYF. The CDR3 DNA is TGCAGTGCTAGGCCCCCATCTGTTTCCGGGGAGACCCAGTACTTC.

The chain joins TRBV6-2 or TRBV6-3 to TRBJ2-3; D is unresolved. The CDR3 contains 12 residues. The V end was cut by 8 bases, the J end by 7 bases, with 13 bases between. CDR1 and CDR2 from the germline V gene are MNHEY and SVGEGT. The CDR3 region has the DNA TGTGCCAGCTCCCCCTTGGGAAATACGCAGTATTTT. Protein product: CASSPLGNTQYF.

As to this clonotype: Germline and junction disagree at one end, which may indicate a read error. The chain recombines TRBV7-7 with TRBJ2-1, with D unclear. The CDR3 is made up of 13 amino acids. Germline-derived CDR1 and CDR2 are SSHAT and FNYEAQ (reference sequence). The CDR3 protein is CASSLVAGVEQFF. The CDR3 DNA reads TGTGCTAGCAGCTTAGTCGCAGGAGTTGAGCAGTTCTTC.

The chain links TRBV4-1 to TRBJ2-7, with a weak D call TRBD1 (6 bases). CDR1 is MGHRA and CDR2 is YSYEKL in the germline V gene. V was shortened by 3 bases and J by 3 bases, with 18 bases between the two germline ends. This CDR3 is 16 amino acids long. CDR3 sequence: CASSHEQGGGYYEQYF. The CDR3 DNA follows: TGCGCCAGCAGCCATGAACAGGGCGGAGGCTACTACGAGCAGTACTTC.

The gene calls are TRBV12-5 and TRBJ1-1, with D unclear. The CDR3 loop spans 14 amino acids. With 7 bases removed from V and 3 bases from J, the gap between germline ends came to 15 bases. From germline, CDR1 is LGHNT and CDR2 FRNRAP. The CDR3 protein is CASAFGVSHTEAFF. In DNA, the CDR3 is TGTGCTAGTGCCTTCGGGGTTTCACACACTGAAGCTTTCTTT.

This chain connects TRBV24-1 to TRBJ2-2; no clear D gene. This CDR3 comprises 16 residues. Germline CDR1 reads KGHDR; CDR2 reads SFDVKD. The germline V and J ends were trimmed by 3 bases and 6 bases, with 16 bases remaining between them. The CDR3 loop is CATSDPSLIPPGELFF. CDR3 in DNA: TGTGCCACCAGTGATCCTTCTCTAATACCACCCGGGGAGCTGTTTTTT.

V gene TRBV6-1 combines with J gene TRBJ2-7, with 7 bases that match TRBD1. The CDR3 is 12 amino acids. CDR1 and CDR2 (germline): MNHNS, SASEGT. V trimming: 10 bases; J trimming: 1 base; junction bases outside the gene matches: 4. Here the CDR3 DNA reads TGTGCCATCCGGGACAGATCCTACGAGCAGTACTTC. Protein sequence: CAIRDRSYEQYF.

This clonotype was detected once. The V call is TRBV12-3 or TRBV12-4, the J call TRBJ2-1, with TRBD2 identical over 7 bases. The CDR3 runs to 12 residues. Germline trimming cut 6 bases from V and 13 bases from J; bases unmatched to any gene: 9. Here the CDR3 DNA reads TGTGCCAGCAGAAGGGAGGGTCATCCACAGTTCTTC. This gives the protein CASRREGHPQFF.

J is TRBJ2-1 and V is TRBV28; TRBD2 matches 8 bases. V dropped 6 bases and J dropped 0; count of bases not matched to a gene: 7. The CDR3 runs to 16 residues. CDR1 MDHEN and CDR2 SYDVKM come from the germline V gene. CDR3 DNA: TGTGCCAGCAGCTTTACTAGCGGACTCTCCTACAATGAGCAGTTCTTC. Amino acids: CASSFTSGLSYNEQFF.

This chain connects TRBV11-2 to TRBJ1-2; the D gene is possibly TRBD1 (5 bases). The CDR3 totals 15 residues. V shed 1 base and J shed 2 bases, with 11 bases lying between them. Germline V lookup: CDR1 SGHAT, CDR2 FQNNGV. The CDR3 nucleotides read TGTGCCAGCAGCTTAGGGTTCGGGACCAACTATGGCTACACCTTC. This encodes CASSLGFGTNYGYTF.

The rearrangement links TRBV5-1 to TRBJ2-5; TRBD1 might be the D (5 bases). Germline assignment: CDR1 SGHRS and CDR2 YFSETQ. The length of the CDR3 is 15 residues. Trimming pared 3 bases from V and 5 bases from J, leaving 17 bases between. The CDR3 loop is CASSSQVGTGETQYF. CDR3 DNA: TGCGCCAGCAGCTCACAGGTGGGAACGGGTGAGACCCAGTACTTC.

Written as DNA, the CDR3 is TGTGCCAGCAGGCTGACAGGCCCCTACGAGCAGTACTTC. This encodes CASRLTGPYEQYF. This rearrangement joins TRBV12-3 or TRBV12-4 to TRBJ2-5; tentatively, D is TRBD1 (6 bases). The assigned J gene may be wrong: the sequence end matches TRBJ2-7 better. The CDR3 consists of 13 residues.

This clonotype has just a few counts. V usage is TRBV29-1 and J usage is TRBJ2-5; the D call may be TRBD1 or TRBD2 (5 bases each). The DNA end is a closer match to TRBJ2-7, so the J assignment may be wrong. In germline, CDR1 is SQVTM, CDR2 ANQGSEA. The CDR3 totals 16 residues. In nucleotides, the CDR3 is TGCAGCGTTGAAGATAAACGGGGCGCAGGTTCCTACGAGCAGTACTTC. Its protein is CSVEDKRGAGSYEQYF.

The rearrangement joins TRBV6-5 to TRBJ2-5; D call uncertain. The CDR3 has 14 amino acids. The V end lost 7 bases, the J end lost 1 base, and 13 bases lay between the germline ends. Germline lookup yields CDR1 MNHEY and CDR2 SVGAGI. The CDR3 coding sequence is TGTGCCAGCATGGTTGTTGGGCTCCAAGAGACCCAGTACTTC. Translation: CASMVVGLQETQYF.

This clonotype has more than one count but fewer than ten. This may be a read error: a much more frequent sequence differs by one nucleotide. The V gene is TRBV28, the J gene TRBJ2-6; D might be TRBD1 (6 bases). V lost 4 bases to trimming and J lost 0 bases, with 7 bases between them. CDR1 is MDHEN and CDR2 is SYDVKM in the germline V gene. The CDR3 extends over 15 amino acids. The CDR3 DNA follows: TGTGCCAGCAGTTCAGGGGCCTCTGGGGCCAACGTCCTGACTTTC. Protein sequence: CASSSGASGANVLTF.

The V and J genes are TRBV5-1 and TRBJ2-1; D call uncertain. Trimming left V 4 bases short and J 7 bases short, with 12 bases between. From germline, CDR1 is SGHRS and CDR2 YFSETQ. The CDR3 has 13 residues. The CDR3 coding sequence is TGCGCCAGCAGCCCGATCAGTGGTAATGAGCAGTTCTTC. Translated: CASSPISGNEQFF.

The chain joins TRBV10-2 to TRBJ2-7; 7 nucleotides line up with TRBD2. The DNA matches TRBJ2-5 better at its end, which makes the J call doubtful. The germline CDR1 and CDR2 sequences are WSHSY and SAAADI. The CDR3 sequence is 14 residues long. The CDR3 DNA follows: TGCGCCAGCAGTGGGGCCCTAGCGGAAGAGACCCAGTACTTC. This encodes CASSGALAEETQYF.

This clonotype was seen a handful of times. The chain couples TRBV11-2 to TRBJ2-5; the D is unclear. This CDR3 has 17 amino acids. Between the trimmed V and J ends, which lost 5 bases and 0 bases, there was a span of 19 bases. Per germline, CDR1 SGHAT and CDR2 FQNNGV. CDR3 amino acids: CASSHNPTTPYQETQYF. CDR3 sequence (DNA): TGTGCCAGCAGCCACAACCCCACCACCCCGTACCAAGAGACCCAGTACTTC.

This clonotype was detected only a few times. The chain employs TRBV12-3 or TRBV12-4 and TRBJ2-7; D could derive from TRBD1 or TRBD2 (6 bases each). V was trimmed by 3 bases and J by 4 bases, leaving 13 bases between them. The CDR3 sequence is 14 residues long. The CDR3 DNA is TGTGCCAGCAGTTTGGGGGGCGAGATGTACGAGCAGTACTTC. This gives the protein CASSLGGEMYEQYF.